This entry features one T cell receptor beta chain sequence. This sample stems from a study of shared clonotypes between healthy human individuals. Study at large: Donor composition was a couple of women and a few men, aged 18 to 49. Each donor's CD4 naive and CD4 memory cells filled three plates apiece, CD8 naive two, and CD8 memory one.

The CDR3 runs to 17 residues. V trimming: 4 bases; J trimming: 3 bases; junction bases outside the gene matches: 9. The germline V gene has CDR1 MDHEN and CDR2 SYDVKM. Generated by immunoSEQ multiplex PCR, the TCRdb table keeps only in-frame clones and is missing some. Counted here are roughly 2.2 million clones, 90% to 95% occurring once; the ten biggest clones make up 0.35% to 0.45%. This TCR derives from a man aged 18 to 29 in good health. Some clones in this sample may be carry-over from other donors' samples. What was sequenced was naive CD4+ T cells from PBMCs. Subset denoted: CD45RA+ positively selected. The rearrangement uses TRBV28 and TRBJ2-3; the match to TRBD2 covers 11 bases. The CDR3 DNA sequence: TGTGCCAGCAGTTCACTAGCGGGAGTATCTTGGACAGATACGCAGTATTTT. Its translation is CASSSLAGVSWTDTQYF. The complete variable domain, with remaining parts taken from reference TRBV28 and TRBJ2-3, reads DVKVTQSSRYLVKRTGEKVFLECVQDMDHENMFWYRQDPGLGLRLIYFSYDVKMKEKGDIPEGYSVSREKKERFSLILESASTNQTSMYLCASSSLAGVSWTDTQYFGPGTRLTVL.